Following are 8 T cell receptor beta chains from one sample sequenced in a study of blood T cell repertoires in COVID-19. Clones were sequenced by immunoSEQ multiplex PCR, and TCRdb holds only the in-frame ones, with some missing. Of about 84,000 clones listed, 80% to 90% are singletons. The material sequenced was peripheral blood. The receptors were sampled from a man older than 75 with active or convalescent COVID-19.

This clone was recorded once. CDR3 nucleotide sequence: TGTGCCAGCAGTGAACAGGCGGGGGCCCAAGAGACCCAGTACTTC. Its translation is CASSEQAGAQETQYF. The chain recombines TRBV2 with TRBJ2-5, with D possibly TRBD2 on 7 matching bases. Trimming cost V 2 bases and J 1 base, with 11 bases left between them. The germline V gene has CDR1 SNHLY and CDR2 FYNNEI. The CDR3 contains 15 residues.

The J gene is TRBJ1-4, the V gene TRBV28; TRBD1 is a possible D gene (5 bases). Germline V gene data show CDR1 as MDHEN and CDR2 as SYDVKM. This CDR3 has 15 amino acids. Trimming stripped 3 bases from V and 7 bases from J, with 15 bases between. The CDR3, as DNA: TGTGCCAGCAGTTTTGGAGGGGCGAAGGGTGAAAAACTGTTTTTT. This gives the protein CASSFGGAKGEKLFF. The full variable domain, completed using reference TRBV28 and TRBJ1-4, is DVKVTQSSRYLVKRTGEKVFLECVQDMDHENMFWYRQDPGLGLRLIYFSYDVKMKEKGDIPEGYSVSREKKERFSLILESASTNQTSMYLCASSFGGAKGEKLFFGSGTQLSVL.

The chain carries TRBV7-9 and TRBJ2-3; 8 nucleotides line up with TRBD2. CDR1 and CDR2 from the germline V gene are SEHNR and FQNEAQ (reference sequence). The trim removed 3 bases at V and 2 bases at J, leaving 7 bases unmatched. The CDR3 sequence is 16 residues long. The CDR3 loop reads CASSFLSGSPTDTQYF. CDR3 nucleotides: TGTGCCAGCAGCTTCTTGAGCGGGAGCCCCACAGATACGCAGTATTTT. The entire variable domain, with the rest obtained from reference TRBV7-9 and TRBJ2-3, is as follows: DTGVSQNPRHKITKRGQNVTFRCDPISEHNRLYWYRQTLGQGPEFLTYFQNEAQLEKSRLLSDRFSAERPKGSFSTLEIQRTEQGDSAMYLCASSFLSGSPTDTQYFGPGTRLTVL.

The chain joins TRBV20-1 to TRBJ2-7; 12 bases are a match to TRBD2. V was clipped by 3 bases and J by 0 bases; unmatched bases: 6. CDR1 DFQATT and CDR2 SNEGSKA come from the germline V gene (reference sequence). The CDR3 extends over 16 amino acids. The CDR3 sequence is CSASGTSGPISYEQYF. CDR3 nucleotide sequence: TGCAGTGCTAGTGGGACTAGCGGGCCTATCTCCTACGAGCAGTACTTC.

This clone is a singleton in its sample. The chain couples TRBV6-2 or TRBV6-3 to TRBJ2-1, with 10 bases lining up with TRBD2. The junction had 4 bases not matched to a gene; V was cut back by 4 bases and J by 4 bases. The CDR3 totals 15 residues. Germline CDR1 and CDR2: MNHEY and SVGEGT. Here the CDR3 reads CASSSAGGPYNEQFF. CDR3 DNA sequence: TGTGCCAGCAGTTCAGCGGGAGGGCCATACAATGAGCAGTTCTTC.

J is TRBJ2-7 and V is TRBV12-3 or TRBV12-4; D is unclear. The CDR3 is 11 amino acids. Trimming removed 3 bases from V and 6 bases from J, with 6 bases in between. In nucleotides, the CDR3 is TGTGCCAGCAGTTTTAGTCCCGAGCAGTACTTC. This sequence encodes CASSFSPEQYF.

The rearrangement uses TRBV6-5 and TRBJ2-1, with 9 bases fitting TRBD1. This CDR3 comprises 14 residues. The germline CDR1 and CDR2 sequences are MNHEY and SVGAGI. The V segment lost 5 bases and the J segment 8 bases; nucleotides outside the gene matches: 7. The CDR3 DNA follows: TGTGCCAGCAGTCAGAGGACAGGGGACTATGAGCAGTTCTTC. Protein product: CASSQRTGDYEQFF.

The CDR3 nucleotides are TGTGCCTGCACGAGGGTGAACTATGGCTACACCTTC. Protein product: CACTRVNYGYTF. The V call is TRBV30, the J call TRBJ1-2, with D hard to call. Germline lookup yields CDR1 GTSNPN and CDR2 SVGIG (reference sequence). CDR3 length: 12 residues. The ends were cut back, 6 bases at V and 2 bases at J, with 10 bases in the middle.